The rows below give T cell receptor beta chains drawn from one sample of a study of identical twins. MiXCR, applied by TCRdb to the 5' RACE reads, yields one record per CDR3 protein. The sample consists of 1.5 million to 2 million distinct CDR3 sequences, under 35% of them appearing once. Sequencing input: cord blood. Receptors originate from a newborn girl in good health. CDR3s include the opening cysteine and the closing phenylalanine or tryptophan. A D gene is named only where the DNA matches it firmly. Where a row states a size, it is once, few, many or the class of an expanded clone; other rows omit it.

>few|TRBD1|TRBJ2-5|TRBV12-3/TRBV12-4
TGTGCCAGCAGTTTGGACAGGGCAGTCGAGACCCAGTACTTC
CASSLDRAVETQYF
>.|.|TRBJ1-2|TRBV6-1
TGTGCCAGCAGTTTAAACCAGGGGAAGGGCTATGGCTACACCTTC
CASSLNQGKGYGYTF
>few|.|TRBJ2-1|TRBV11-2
TGTGCCAGCTCGTGGGCCGGCAATGAGCAGTTCTTC
CASSWAGNEQFF
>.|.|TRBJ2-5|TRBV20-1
TGCAGTGCTAGAAAAATGGATCGGGGACGGGAGACCCAGTACTTC
CSARKMDRGRETQYF
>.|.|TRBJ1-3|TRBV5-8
TGTGCCAGCAGCTTGCAAGGAGACTCTGGAAGCACCATATATTTT
CASSLQGDSGSTIYF
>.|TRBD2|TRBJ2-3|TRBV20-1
TGCAGTGCGGGCGGGACTAGCGGGATTTGGACAGATACGCAGTATTTT
CSAGGTSGIWTDTQYF
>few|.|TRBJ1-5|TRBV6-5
TGTGCCAGCAGTTACGACAGCCGAGTCCAGCCCCAGCATTTT
CASSYDSRVQPQHF
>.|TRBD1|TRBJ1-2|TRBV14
TGTGTCAGCAGCCAAGTTTGGGGACAGCGCTACACCTTC
CVSSQVWGQRYTF
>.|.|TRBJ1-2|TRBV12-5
TGTGCTAGTGGTTTTACAGGGACCTATGGCTACACCTTC
CASGFTGTYGYTF
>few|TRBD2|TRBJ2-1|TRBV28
TGTGCCAGCAGTTTTATTCGGACTAGCGGACGGAATGAGCAGTTCTTC
CASSFIRTSGRNEQFF
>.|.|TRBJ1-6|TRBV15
TGTGCCACCAGCAGAGCGGGATATAATTCACCCCTCCACTTT
CATSRAGYNSPLHF
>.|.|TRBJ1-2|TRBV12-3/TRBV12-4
TGTGCCAGTTCGGATTTTCACTATGGCTACACCTTC
CASSDFHYGYTF
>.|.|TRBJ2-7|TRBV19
TGTGCCAGTAACTCGGTCGGGCGCGAGCAGTACTTC
CASNSVGREQYF
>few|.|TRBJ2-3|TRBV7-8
TGTGCCAGCAGCCCGGTCCCGTTGGGCACAGATACGCAGTATTTT
CASSPVPLGTDTQYF
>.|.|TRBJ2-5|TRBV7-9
TGTGCCAGCAGCCCAATAGCGGTAGCAGGGACCCAGTACTTC
CASSPIAVAGTQYF
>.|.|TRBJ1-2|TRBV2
TGTGCCAGCAGTGAACTTCCCGGGGTCGGCTACACCTTC
CASSELPGVGYTF
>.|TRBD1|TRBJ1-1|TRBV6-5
TGTGCCAGCAGTTCGAGAGGGGGCATCACTGAAGCTTTCTTT
CASSSRGGITEAFF
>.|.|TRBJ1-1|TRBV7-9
TGTGCCAGCAGCTTAGTCTCAGTGATTAACACTGAAGCTTTCTTT
CASSLVSVINTEAFF
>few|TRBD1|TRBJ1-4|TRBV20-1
TGCAGTGCTCGAAAAATGCAGGGGGTTAGCGAAAAACTGTTTTTT
CSARKMQGVSEKLFF
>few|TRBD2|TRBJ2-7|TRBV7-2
TGTGCCAGCAGCCCCAAGCCGGGACTAGCGGCCTACGAGCAGTACTTC
CASSPKPGLAAYEQYF
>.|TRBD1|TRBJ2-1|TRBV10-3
TGTGCCATTGGGGGGCCACAGGGGGCTATTTCCTACAATGAGCAGTTCTTC
CAIGGPQGAISYNEQFF
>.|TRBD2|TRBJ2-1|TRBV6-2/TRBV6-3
TGTGCCAGCAGTTCCCAGACTAGCGGGAACAATGAGCAGTTCTTC
CASSSQTSGNNEQFF
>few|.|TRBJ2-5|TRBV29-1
TGCAGCGTTGTAAGAAATGCCGAGACCCAGTACTTC
CSVVRNAETQYF
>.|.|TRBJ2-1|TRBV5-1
TGCGCCAGCAGCCCCCCGCATGGAGGGTCCAATGAGCAGTTCTTC
CASSPPHGGSNEQFF
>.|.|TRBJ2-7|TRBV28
TGTGCCAGCAGTTCCATCGGACAGGGAGGGAACGAGCAGTACTTC
CASSSIGQGGNEQYF
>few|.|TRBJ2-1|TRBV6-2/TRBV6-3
TGTGCCAGCAGTTACCGCGGGCGTCTCAGGGGTTTCTACAATGAGCAGTTCTTC
CASSYRGRLRGFYNEQFF
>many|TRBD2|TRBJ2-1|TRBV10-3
TGTGCCATCAGTGAGTCGGCAGCGGGGGCTCCCAATGAGCAGTTCTTC
CAISESAAGAPNEQFF
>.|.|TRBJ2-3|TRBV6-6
TGTGCCAGCAGTTATGCTCGGTCCAGCACAGATACGCAGTATTTT
CASSYARSSTDTQYF
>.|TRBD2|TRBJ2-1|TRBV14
TGTGCCAGCAGCCAAGATCGGGTTAGCGGGAGCTACTACAATGAGCAGTTCTTC
CASSQDRVSGSYYNEQFF
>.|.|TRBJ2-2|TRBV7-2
TGTGCCAGCAGCTTAAAACGGAACACCGGGGAGCTGTTTTTT
CASSLKRNTGELFF
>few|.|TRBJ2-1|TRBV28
TGTGCCAGCAGTTTACTCCCGACCGGTGAAGAGCAGTTCTTC
CASSLLPTGEEQFF
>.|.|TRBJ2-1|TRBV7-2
TGTGCCAGCAGCTTAGGTCCGTCACTTAATGAGCAGTTCTTC
CASSLGPSLNEQFF
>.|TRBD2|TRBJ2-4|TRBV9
TGTGCCAGCAGCGTCGCCTCGGGCGGGAGCAGCCTCATTCAGTACTTC
CASSVASGGSSLIQYF
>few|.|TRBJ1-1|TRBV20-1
TGCAGTGCTAGAGATCCCAGGGGAGGTACTGAAGTTTTCTTT
CSARDPRGGTEVFF
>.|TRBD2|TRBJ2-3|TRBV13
TGTGCCAGCAGCTTAGGTGTGTCTAGCGGGTCCACAGATACGCAGTATTTT
CASSLGVSSGSTDTQYF
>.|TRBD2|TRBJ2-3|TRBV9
TGTGCCAGCAGCGTAATATCTGGTAGCGGGGGGTTCGGAGATACGCAGTATTTT
CASSVISGSGGFGDTQYF
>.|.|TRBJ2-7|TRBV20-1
TGCAGTGCTCCTCCCCCGACCTACAATGAGCAGTACTTC
CSAPPPTYNEQYF
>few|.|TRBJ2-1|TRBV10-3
TGTGCCATCAGTGGGACCCATCATCAAATGGAGCAGTTCTTC
CAISGTHHQMEQFF
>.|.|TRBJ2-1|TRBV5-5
TGTGCCAGCAGCATCGACGGAGGCTACAATGAGCAGTTCTTC
CASSIDGGYNEQFF